What follows are 30 T cell receptor beta chains derived from one specimen sequenced in a study of T-cell reconstitution after alpha-beta-depleted transplantation in children. Construction of the TCRbeta library involved unique molecular identifiers. MiXCR, run by TCRdb on the PCR reads, gives a single entry per CDR3 protein. The table shows 700,000 to 950,000 distinct CDR3 sequences, with 16% occurring only once. The specimen comprised PBMCs, mostly from graft donor cells, sampled 360 days after TCRalphabeta/CD19-depleted stem cell transplant. Receptor source: a male patient aged 5 to 17 who had a stem cell transplant for acute lymphoblastic leukemia, so the T cells may come from the graft donor.

The rearrangement uses TRBV27 and TRBJ2-3; no definite D call. CDR1 MNHEY and CDR2 SMNVEV come from the germline V gene (reference sequence). V lost 3 bases to trimming and J lost 3 bases, with 10 bases between them. This CDR3 contains 14 residues. DNA of the CDR3: TGTGCCAGCAGTTTTTCCGCGGCAACAGATACGCAGTATTTT. This codes for CASSFSAATDTQYF.

This clonotype was seen a few times. The gene calls are TRBV7-3 and TRBJ2-6, with 7 bases identical to TRBD1. With V trimmed by 3 bases and J by 2 bases, 7 bases remained unmatched. The CDR3 contains 17 residues. Germline V gene sequence: CDR1 SGHTA, CDR2 FQGTGA. The CDR3 sequence is CASSFGQVKAGANVLTF. CDR3 DNA: TGTGCCAGCAGCTTCGGACAGGTCAAGGCTGGGGCCAACGTCCTGACTTTC.

The chain is built from TRBV5-1 and TRBJ1-1, with 9 bases lining up with TRBD1. The CDR3 totals 15 residues. Germline values: CDR1 SGHRS, CDR2 YFSETQ. Trimming removed 0 bases from V and 4 bases from J; junction bases left unmatched: 4. Here the CDR3 DNA reads TGCGCCAGCAGCTTGGCCGTGACAGGGGGCACTGAAGCTTTCTTT. Amino acids: CASSLAVTGGTEAFF. Full variable domain (missing parts from reference TRBV5-1 and TRBJ1-1): KAGVTQTPRYLIKTRGQQVTLSCSPISGHRSVSWYQQTPGQGLQFLFEYFSETQRNKGNFPGRFSGRQFSNSRSEMNVSTLELGDSALYLCASSLAVTGGTEAFFGQGTRLTVV.

This clonotype appeared a single time. The rearrangement uses TRBV12-3 or TRBV12-4 and TRBJ2-6; D is perhaps TRBD2 (6 bases). Trimming took off 7 bases at V and 1 base at J, with 11 bases between the two ends. The CDR3 consists of 15 residues. The CDR3 DNA reads TGTGCCAGCACGGATAGCGGATCTGGGGCCAACGTCCTGACTTTC. This codes for CASTDSGSGANVLTF.

This clonotype was recorded a few times. The chain links TRBV28 to TRBJ1-5; a weak D match, TRBD1 (6 bases). The CDR3 covers 15 residues. CDR1 is MDHEN, CDR2 SYDVKM, per germline. Trimming left V 4 bases short and J 6 bases short, with 16 bases between. This CDR3 is CASSSKTGHGQPQHF. For the CDR3, the DNA is TGTGCCAGCAGTTCTAAGACAGGACACGGTCAGCCCCAGCATTTT.

This clonotype was counted between two and nine times. This chain links TRBV5-1 with TRBJ1-2; the match to TRBD1 covers 8 bases. CDR3 length equals 12 residues. The V and J ends lost 3 bases and 6 bases, in that order; junction bases with no gene match: 1. Germline V gene sequence: CDR1 SGHRS, CDR2 YFSETQ. This chain's CDR3 is CASSSTGDGYTF. For the CDR3, the DNA is TGCGCCAGCAGCTCGACAGGGGATGGCTACACCTTC.

The chain uses TRBV18 and TRBJ2-7, with D unresolved. The CDR3 contains 13 residues. V was cut by 3 bases and J by 5 bases, with 11 bases left in between. Germline values: CDR1 KGHSH, CDR2 LQKENI. The CDR3 sequence is CASSPDDLDEQYF. The CDR3 DNA reads TGTGCCAGCTCACCCGACGACCTGGACGAGCAGTACTTC.

This clonotype has only a few counts. The CDR3 is CASSVGQGPSHEQFF. CDR3 sequence (DNA): TGTGCCAGCAGCGTAGGTCAGGGCCCATCTCATGAGCAGTTCTTC. The V gene is TRBV9, the J gene TRBJ2-1; maybe TRBD1 (5 bases). Germline V CDR1 and CDR2: SGDLS, YYNGEE. The CDR3 covers 15 residues. Trimming removed 0 bases at V and 8 bases at J, with 15 bases between.

This clonotype was seen only a few times. The rearrangement uses TRBV20-1 and TRBJ2-7; D is perhaps TRBD1 (6 bases). This CDR3 is 12 amino acids long. Germline loops: CDR1 DFQATT, CDR2 SNEGSKA (reference sequence). V was pared by 3 bases and J by 4 bases, with 10 bases between. The DNA for the CDR3 is TGCAGTGCTAGCCCGGACAGTTACGAGCAGTACTTC. Translation gives CSASPDSYEQYF.

The chain has TRBV2 and TRBJ2-7; D remains unclear. V was shortened by 5 bases and J by 6 bases, with 14 bases between the two germline ends. The germline gives CDR1 SNHLY, CDR2 FYNNEI. This CDR3 is 13 amino acids long. The CDR3 DNA reads TGTGCCAGCAGTAACAACCGAGTAGGCGAGCAGTACTTC. Translation gives CASSNNRVGEQYF.

The chain joins TRBV2 to TRBJ2-5, with D possibly being TRBD1 or TRBD2 (7 bases each). V was clipped by 6 bases and J by 2 bases, with 19 bases between them. Germline CDR1 reads SNHLY; CDR2 reads FYNNEI. The CDR3 contains 16 residues. CDR3 bases: TGTGCCAGCAGGCCCACAGGGGAGGGGAGTCAAGAGACCCAGTACTTC. It encodes CASRPTGEGSQETQYF.

This clonotype was seen a few times. The chain combines TRBV29-1 with TRBJ2-1; D not certain. The ends were cut back, 4 bases at V and 4 bases at J, with 5 bases in the middle. The CDR3 sequence is 11 residues long. Per germline, CDR1 SQVTM and CDR2 ANQGSEA. The DNA of the CDR3 is TGCAGCGTTGGGCTGTACAATGAGCAGTTCTTC. As protein: CSVGLYNEQFF.

This clonotype was counted only a few times. The gene calls are TRBV5-1 and TRBJ1-2; maybe TRBD1 (5 bases). This CDR3 comprises 15 residues. CDR1 is SGHRS, CDR2 YFSETQ, per germline. Trimming took off 3 bases at V and 0 bases at J, with 12 bases between the two ends. The CDR3, as DNA: TGCGCCAGCAGCTCGGGGCATGGGTCTAACTATGGCTACACCTTC. This gives the protein CASSSGHGSNYGYTF.

This clonotype appeared a few times. The chain joins TRBV7-3 to TRBJ2-3, with TRBD1 matching over 10 bases. Germline CDR1 and CDR2: SGHTA and FQGTGA. The CDR3 has 15 residues. Trimming removed 5 bases from V and 6 bases from J; junction bases left unmatched: 8. In DNA form, the CDR3 reads TGTGCCAGCAGCCGGACAGGGGGTCAGGTGGATACGCAGTATTTT. This sequence encodes CASSRTGGQVDTQYF.

J is TRBJ2-7 and V is TRBV18; 11 nucleotides line up with TRBD2. V was clipped by 2 bases and J by 3 bases; unmatched bases: 9. Germline CDR1 KGHSH, CDR2 LQKENI. There are 17 residues in the CDR3. The CDR3 region is CASSPVLAGGSHYEQYF. Written as DNA, the CDR3 is TGTGCCAGCTCACCAGTGTTAGCGGGAGGGTCCCACTACGAGCAGTACTTC.

V usage is TRBV11-2 and J usage is TRBJ1-6, with D possibly TRBD1 on 5 matching bases. CDR1 SGHAT and CDR2 FQNNGV come from the germline V gene. The CDR3 loop spans 17 amino acids. V was trimmed by 5 bases and J by 0 bases, leaving 14 bases between them. CDR3: CASSPGGVSSYNSPLHF. The DNA of the CDR3 is TGTGCCAGCAGCCCCGGGGGTGTAAGCTCCTATAATTCACCCCTCCACTTT.

Comments on this clonotype: Relative to the germline gene, one junction end is altered; a read error may explain this. The chain carries TRBV7-3 and TRBJ2-3; 13 positions agree with TRBD2. The CDR3 extends over 16 amino acids. CDR1 SGHTA and CDR2 FQGTGA come from the germline V gene. CDR3 DNA: TGTGCCAGCAGCTCACGGACTAGCGGGAGCATAGATACGCAGTATTTT. It is translated as CASSSRTSGSIDTQYF. Filled out from reference TRBV7-3 and TRBJ2-3, the complete variable domain reads GAGVSQTPSNKVTEKGKYVELRCDPISGHTALYWYRQSLGQGPEFLIYFQGTGAADDSGLPNDRFFAVRPEGSVSTLKIQRTERGDSAVYLCASSSRTSGSIDTQYFGPGTRLTVL.

J is TRBJ2-1 and V is TRBV12-3 or TRBV12-4; 9 bases are shared with TRBD2. The V segment lost 3 bases and the J segment 5 bases; nucleotides outside the gene matches: 14. The CDR3 extends over 18 amino acids. CDR3 coding DNA: TGTGCCAGCAGTTTTATTGGCGGATGGCGGGAGGGTAACAATGAGCAGTTCTTC. Encoded protein: CASSFIGGWREGNNEQFF.

The V call is TRBV14, the J call TRBJ1-1; weak D call: TRBD1 (5 bases). V was pared by 4 bases and J by 6 bases, with 9 bases between. Germline CDR1 SGHDN, CDR2 FVKESK. The CDR3 covers 12 residues. CDR3 bases: TGTGCCAGCAGCCCAGGGTTACCTGAAGCTTTCTTT. Translation: CASSPGLPEAFF.

V gene TRBV5-1 combines with J gene TRBJ1-1; possible D gene TRBD1, 5 bases. Germline CDR1 is SGHRS and CDR2 is YFSETQ. This CDR3 region has 14 residues. The ends were cut back, 6 bases at V and 2 bases at J, with 14 bases in the middle. In DNA, the CDR3 is TGCGCCAGCACGGGGACCAACTCCAACACTGAAGCTTTCTTT. Translation gives CASTGTNSNTEAFF.

CDR3 sequence: CASSPGTELFF. Written as DNA, the CDR3 is TGCGCCAGCAGCCCCGGGACTGAACTGTTTTTT. The chain links TRBV5-1 to TRBJ1-4; TRBD1 is a possible D gene (5 bases). Germline loops: CDR1 SGHRS, CDR2 YFSETQ. The CDR3 spans 11 residues. Trimming took 4 bases from V and 12 from J, leaving 10 bases between them.

In its sample, this clonotype was seen a few times. The chain joins TRBV29-1 to TRBJ2-1; 14 bases line up with TRBD2. The CDR3 runs to 14 residues. Germline CDR1 and CDR2: SQVTM and ANQGSEA. Trimming at V came to 4 bases and at J to 8 bases, leaving 4 bases not matched to a gene. The CDR3 loop is CSVVGTSGSHEQFF. The CDR3 region has the DNA TGCAGCGTTGTCGGGACTAGCGGGAGCCATGAGCAGTTCTTC.

This clonotype was observed at least ten times. This chain links TRBV4-1 with TRBJ2-7; 8 bases fit TRBD2. The CDR3 has 16 amino acids. The V and J ends lost 0 bases and 0 bases, in that order; junction bases with no gene match: 4. Germline CDR1 reads MGHRA; CDR2 reads YSYEKL. This CDR3 reads CASSQDRREVSYEQYF. For the CDR3, the DNA is TGCGCCAGCAGCCAAGATAGGCGGGAGGTCTCCTACGAGCAGTACTTC.

V usage is TRBV7-8 and J usage is TRBJ2-3, with no clear D. Germline CDR1 is SGHVS and CDR2 is FQNEAQ. V lost 0 bases and J lost 0, with 10 bases in between. This CDR3 has 16 residues. CDR3 sequence reads: CASSLATLASTDTQYF. The CDR3 region has the DNA TGTGCCAGCAGCTTAGCTACCTTGGCTAGCACAGATACGCAGTATTTT.

The table lists this clonotype with a few counts. This sequence joins TRBV20-1 and TRBJ2-1; TRBD2 matches at 15 bases. With 2 bases clipped from V and 10 bases from J, the junction kept 15 bases outside the gene matches. The CDR3 has 18 residues. In germline, CDR1 is DFQATT, CDR2 SNEGSKA (reference sequence). This chain's CDR3 is CSARLAGTSGRTVGEQFF. Here the CDR3 DNA reads TGCAGTGCTAGACTAGCCGGGACTAGCGGGAGGACTGTCGGCGAGCAGTTCTTC.

This clonotype was counted between two and nine times. The chain combines TRBV11-2 with TRBJ2-3; TRBD2 matches 15 bases. The J segment lost 1 base and the V segment lost 3 bases, leaving 2 bases of the junction unmatched. This CDR3 is 17 amino acids long. The germline V gene encodes CDR1 SGHAT and CDR2 FQNNGV. CDR3 residues: CASSFRTSGRGTDTQYF. The CDR3 DNA sequence: TGTGCCAGCAGCTTCCGGACTAGCGGGAGGGGCACAGATACGCAGTATTTT.

The chain links TRBV2 to TRBJ1-3; D is unresolved. V was clipped by 2 bases and J by 2 bases, with 4 bases between them. Germline loops: CDR1 SNHLY, CDR2 FYNNEI. The CDR3 has 13 residues. In DNA form, the CDR3 reads TGTGCCAGCAGTGAATTCACTGGAAACACCATATATTTT. Its protein product is CASSEFTGNTIYF.

This clonotype has ten or more counts. This rearrangement joins TRBV7-4 to TRBJ1-1; D is perhaps TRBD1 (5 bases). V was clipped by 5 bases and J by 1 base, with 14 bases between them. The CDR3 is 15 amino acids. Germline-derived CDR1 and CDR2 are SGHVT and SQSDAQ. The CDR3 is CASSAPGLSNTEAFF. For the CDR3, the DNA is TGTGCCAGCAGCGCTCCGGGACTCTCGAACACTGAAGCTTTCTTT.

This clonotype has a count of ten or more. The gene calls are TRBV5-1 and TRBJ2-1, with no clear D. Trimming shortened V by 4 bases and J by 0 bases, and 14 bases separated the two germline ends. This CDR3 has 16 amino acids. Germline CDR1 reads SGHRS; CDR2 reads YFSETQ. The CDR3: CASSVGEVISYNEQFF. As DNA, the CDR3 is TGCGCCAGCAGCGTAGGAGAGGTGATCTCCTACAATGAGCAGTTCTTC.

This clonotype has only a few counts. This chain uses TRBV4-1 with TRBJ2-2; no reliable D call. The ends were cut back, 0 bases at V and 3 bases at J, with 11 bases in the middle. Germline-derived CDR1 and CDR2 are MGHRA and YSYEKL. CDR3 length equals 16 residues. CDR3 protein: CASSQDTSSYTGELFF. Here the CDR3 DNA reads TGCGCCAGCAGCCAAGATACCAGTTCCTACACCGGGGAGCTGTTTTTT.